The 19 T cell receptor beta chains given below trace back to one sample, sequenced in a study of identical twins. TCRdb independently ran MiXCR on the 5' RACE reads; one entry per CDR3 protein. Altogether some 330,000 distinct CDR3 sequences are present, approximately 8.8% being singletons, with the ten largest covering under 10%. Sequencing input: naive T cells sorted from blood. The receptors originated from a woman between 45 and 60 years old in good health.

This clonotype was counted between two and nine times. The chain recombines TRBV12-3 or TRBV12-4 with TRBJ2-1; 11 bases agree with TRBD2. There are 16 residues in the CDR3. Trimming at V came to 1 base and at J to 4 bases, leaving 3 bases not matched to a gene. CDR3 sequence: CASSLGGLAVYNEQFF. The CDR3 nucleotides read TGTGCCAGCAGTTTAGGGGGACTAGCGGTTTACAATGAGCAGTTCTTC.

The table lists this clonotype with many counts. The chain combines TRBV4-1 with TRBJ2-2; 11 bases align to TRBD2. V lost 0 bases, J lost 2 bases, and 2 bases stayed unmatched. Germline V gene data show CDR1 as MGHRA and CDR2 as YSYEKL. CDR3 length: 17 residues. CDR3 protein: CASSQDSGRANTGELFF. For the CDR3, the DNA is TGCGCCAGCAGCCAAGATAGCGGGAGGGCCAACACCGGGGAGCTGTTTTTT.

In DNA form, the CDR3 reads TGCGCCAGCAGAACCGACAGGGGCACAGATACGCAGTATTTT. Its translation is CASRTDRGTDTQYF. V is TRBV5-1 and J is TRBJ2-3; the match to TRBD1 covers 7 bases. Germline loops: CDR1 SGHRS, CDR2 YFSETQ. This CDR3 is built from 14 residues. J lost 1 base, V lost 5 bases, and 4 bases had no gene match.

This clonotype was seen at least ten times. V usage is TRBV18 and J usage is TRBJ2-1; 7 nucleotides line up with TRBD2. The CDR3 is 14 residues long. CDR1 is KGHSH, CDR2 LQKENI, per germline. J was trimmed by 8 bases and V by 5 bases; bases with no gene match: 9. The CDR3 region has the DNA TGTGCCAGCTCAGGTGAGCGGGGTTCGTATGAGCAGTTCTTC. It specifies CASSGERGSYEQFF.

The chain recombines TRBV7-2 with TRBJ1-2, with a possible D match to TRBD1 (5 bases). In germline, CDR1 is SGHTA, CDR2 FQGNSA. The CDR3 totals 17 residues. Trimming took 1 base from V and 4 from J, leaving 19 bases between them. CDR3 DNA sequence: TGTGCCAGCAGCTTAGTTCCTCCGGGACCGAGGAGCTATGGCTACACCTTC. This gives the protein CASSLVPPGPRSYGYTF. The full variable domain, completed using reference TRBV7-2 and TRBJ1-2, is GAGVSQSPSNKVTEKGKDVELRCDPISGHTALYWYRQSLGQGLEFLIYFQGNSAPDKSGLPSDRFSAERTGGSVSTLTIQRTQQEDSAVYLCASSLVPPGPRSYGYTFGSGTRLTVV.

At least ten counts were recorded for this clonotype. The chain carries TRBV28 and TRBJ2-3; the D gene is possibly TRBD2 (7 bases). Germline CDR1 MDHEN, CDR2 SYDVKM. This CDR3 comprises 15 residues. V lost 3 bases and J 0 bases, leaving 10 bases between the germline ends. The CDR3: CASSLGGLSTDTQYF. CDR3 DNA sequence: TGTGCCAGCAGTTTGGGGGGGCTGAGCACAGATACGCAGTATTTT.

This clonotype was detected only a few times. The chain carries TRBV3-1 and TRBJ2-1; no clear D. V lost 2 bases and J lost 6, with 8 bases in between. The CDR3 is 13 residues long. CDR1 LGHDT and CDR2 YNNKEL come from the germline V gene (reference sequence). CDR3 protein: CASSQSGANEQFF. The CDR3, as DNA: TGTGCCAGCAGCCAAAGTGGAGCCAATGAGCAGTTCTTC.

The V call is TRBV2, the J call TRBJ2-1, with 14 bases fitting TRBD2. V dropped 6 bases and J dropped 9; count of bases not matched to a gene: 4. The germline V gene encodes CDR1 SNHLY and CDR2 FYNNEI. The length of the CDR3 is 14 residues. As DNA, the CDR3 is TGTGCCAGCAGGACTAGCGGGAGGGCCCCTGAGCAGTTCTTC. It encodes CASRTSGRAPEQFF.

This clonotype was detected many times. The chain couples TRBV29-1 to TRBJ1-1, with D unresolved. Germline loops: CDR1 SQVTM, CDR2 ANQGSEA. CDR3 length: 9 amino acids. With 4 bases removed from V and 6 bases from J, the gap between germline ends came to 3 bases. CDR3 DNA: TGCAGCGTTGGACCTGAAGCTTTCTTT. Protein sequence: CSVGPEAFF.

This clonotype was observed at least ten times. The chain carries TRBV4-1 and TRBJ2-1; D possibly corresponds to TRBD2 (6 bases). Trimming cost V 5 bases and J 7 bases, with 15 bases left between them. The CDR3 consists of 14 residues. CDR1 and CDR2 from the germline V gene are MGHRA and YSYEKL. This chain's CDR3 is CASSLPGRRNEQFF. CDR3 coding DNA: TGCGCCAGCAGCTTACCCGGGAGACGAAATGAGCAGTTCTTC.

CDR3 region: CASRGPGERGSGANVLTF. The CDR3 nucleotides read TGTGCCAGCAGAGGACCGGGAGAACGCGGCTCCGGGGCCAACGTCCTGACTTTC. The V gene is TRBV27, the J gene TRBJ2-6; D may be TRBD2 (6 bases). The CDR3 contains 18 residues. The V gene lost 6 bases and the J gene lost 4 bases, with 22 bases spanning the gap. Germline V gives CDR1 MNHEY, CDR2 SMNVEV (reference sequence).

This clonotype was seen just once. The CDR3 nucleotides read TGTGCCAGCAGTTACTCGAGGGCAGCTTCGGAGCAGTACTTC. Its protein is CASSYSRAASEQYF. J is TRBJ2-7 and V is TRBV6-2 or TRBV6-3; TRBD2 might be the D (5 bases). Germline V gene sequence: CDR1 MNHEY, CDR2 SVGEGT. Deletions cut 0 bases from V and 7 bases from J, with 13 bases between. This CDR3 is built from 14 residues.

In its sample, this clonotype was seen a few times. The CDR3 region has the DNA TGTGCCAGCAGCTTAGCGATACACCAAGAGACCCAGTACTTC. This encodes CASSLAIHQETQYF. The chain links TRBV7-8 to TRBJ2-5; D ambiguous. From germline, CDR1 is SGHVS and CDR2 FQNEAQ. The V end was cut by 0 bases, the J end by 0 bases, with 5 bases between. CDR3 length: 14 amino acids.

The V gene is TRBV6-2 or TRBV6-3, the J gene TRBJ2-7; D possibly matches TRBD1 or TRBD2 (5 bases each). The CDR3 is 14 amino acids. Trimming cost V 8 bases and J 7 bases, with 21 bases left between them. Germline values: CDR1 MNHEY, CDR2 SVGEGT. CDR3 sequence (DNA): TGTGCCAGCGGTGCCCTGGGACCGGCCGGGGAGCAGTACGTC. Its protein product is CASGALGPAGEQYV.

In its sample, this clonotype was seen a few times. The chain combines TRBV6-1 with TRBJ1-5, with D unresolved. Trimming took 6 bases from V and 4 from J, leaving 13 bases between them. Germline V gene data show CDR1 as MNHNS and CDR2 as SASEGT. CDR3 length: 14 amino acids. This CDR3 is CASRRRQANQPQHF. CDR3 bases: TGTGCCAGCAGGAGGAGGCAGGCAAATCAGCCCCAGCATTTT.

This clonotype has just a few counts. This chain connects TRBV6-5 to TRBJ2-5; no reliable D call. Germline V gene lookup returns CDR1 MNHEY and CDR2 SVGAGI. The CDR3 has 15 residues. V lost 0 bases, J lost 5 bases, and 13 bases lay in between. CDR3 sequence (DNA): TGTGCCAGCAGTTACTCGATCTTGACGGGTGAGACCCAGTACTTC. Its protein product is CASSYSILTGETQYF.

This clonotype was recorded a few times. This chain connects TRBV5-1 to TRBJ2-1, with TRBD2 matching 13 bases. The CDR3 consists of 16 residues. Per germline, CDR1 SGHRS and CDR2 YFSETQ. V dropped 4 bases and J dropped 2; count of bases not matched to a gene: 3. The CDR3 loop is CASSGLAGVTYNEQFF. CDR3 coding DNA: TGCGCCAGCAGCGGACTAGCGGGAGTGACCTACAATGAGCAGTTCTTC.

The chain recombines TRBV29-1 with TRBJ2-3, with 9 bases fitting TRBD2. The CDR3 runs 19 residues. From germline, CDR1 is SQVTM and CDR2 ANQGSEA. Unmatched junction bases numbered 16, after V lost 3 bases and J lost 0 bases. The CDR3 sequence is CSVDSPMREGRGSTDTQYF. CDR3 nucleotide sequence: TGCAGCGTTGATAGCCCCATGCGGGAGGGCCGAGGAAGCACAGATACGCAGTATTTT.

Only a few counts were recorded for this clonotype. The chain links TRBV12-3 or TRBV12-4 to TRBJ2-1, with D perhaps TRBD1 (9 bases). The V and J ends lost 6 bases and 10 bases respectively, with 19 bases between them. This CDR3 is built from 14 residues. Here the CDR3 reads CASSPGSGTGEQFF. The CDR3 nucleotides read TGTGCCAGCAGCCCTGGTAGCGGGACAGGGGAGCAGTTCTTC.